These 20 T cell receptor beta chains were all obtained from the same sample, sequenced in a study of neoadjuvant nivolumab and ipilimumab in lung cancer. Profiled with immunoSEQ multiplex PCR; TCRdb holds only in-frame clones, not every one. This repertoire shows under 50,000 clones, about 89% found once; its top ten account for under 4.5%. Sequences were derived from blood, sampled before neoadjuvant nivolumab, alone or with ipilimumab. These receptors originate from an adult with non-small cell lung cancer. Some clones in this sample may be carry-over from other donors' samples.

This chain connects TRBV7-6 to TRBJ2-5; TRBD2 might be the D (6 bases). V was trimmed by 0 bases and J by 7 bases, leaving 21 bases between them. CDR1 and CDR2 (germline): SGHVS, FNYEAQ. The CDR3 is made up of 17 amino acids. The CDR3 spells CASSLAKTAGGKGTQYF. In DNA, the CDR3 is TGTGCCAGCAGCTTAGCGAAGACGGCCGGCGGGAAAGGGACCCAGTACTTC.

The DNA for the CDR3 is TGTGCCAGCAGGCGGGGACAGGAGAATAACTATGGCTACACCTTC. Residues: CASRRGQENNYGYTF. The genes are TRBV7-9 and TRBJ1-2; 8 bases map to TRBD1. Germline CDR1 SEHNR, CDR2 FQNEAQ (reference sequence). The CDR3 runs to 15 residues. Trimming cost V 6 bases and J 1 base; bases outside gene matches: 7.

The chain combines TRBV29-1 with TRBJ2-3; 10 bases align to TRBD2. The V and J ends lost 2 bases and 3 bases, in that order; junction bases with no gene match: 14. CDR1 is SQVTM, CDR2 ANQGSEA, per germline. This CDR3 is built from 18 residues. CDR3 nucleotides: TGCAGCGTTGAATTTTTGGCTAGCGGGAGTTGGGGGACAGATACGCAGTATTTT. The encoded protein is CSVEFLASGSWGTDTQYF.

DNA for the CDR3: TGTGCCAGCTCCGGACTAGCGGGAGGCCGTTCCGAGCAGTACTTC. Protein product: CASSGLAGGRSEQYF. The V and J genes are TRBV19 and TRBJ2-7; 14 nucleotides agree with TRBD2. Germline V CDR1 and CDR2: LNHDA, SQIVND (reference sequence). V gave up 9 bases and J gave up 6 bases; unmatched junction bases: 10. The CDR3 is 15 residues long.

This clone was counted only a few times. This chain connects TRBV14 to TRBJ2-1; 9 bases are a match to TRBD1. Trimming took 4 bases from V and 4 from J; bases not matched to a gene: 8. The germline CDR1 and CDR2 sequences are SGHDN and FVKESK. This CDR3 contains 16 residues. CDR3 protein: CASSRQQGASYNEQFF. Here the CDR3 DNA reads TGTGCCAGCAGCCGACAACAGGGGGCCTCGTACAATGAGCAGTTCTTC.

This clone is a singleton in its sample. This chain uses TRBV6-5 with TRBJ2-1; D remains unclear. The V gene lost 6 bases and the J gene lost 0 bases, with 3 bases spanning the gap. From germline, CDR1 is MNHEY and CDR2 SVGAGI. The CDR3 has 12 amino acids. The CDR3 region is CASRTSYNEQFF. CDR3 DNA sequence: TGTGCCAGCAGGACCTCCTACAATGAGCAGTTCTTC.

The chain is built from TRBV9 and TRBJ2-3; perhaps TRBD2 as D (6 bases). The CDR3 covers 16 residues. V lost 3 bases and J 5 bases, leaving 19 bases between the germline ends. Germline assignment: CDR1 SGDLS and CDR2 YYNGEE. CDR3 nucleotide sequence: TGTGCCAGCAGCGCGGCGAGTGGCGGGATGGGAGATACGCAGTATTTT. It codes for CASSAASGGMGDTQYF.

The gene calls are TRBV5-6 and TRBJ2-7; a weak D match, TRBD2 (6 bases). Trimming took 5 bases from V and 3 from J, leaving 30 bases between them. Germline V gene data show CDR1 as SGHDT and CDR2 as YYEEEE. There are 19 residues in the CDR3. The CDR3 nucleotides read TGTGCCAGCAGTTCGACCGGGACTGTGGTAGTTGGCCCTCTCTACGAGCAGTACTTC. Its protein is CASSSTGTVVVGPLYEQYF.

The chain links TRBV28 to TRBJ2-7, with 10 nucleotides matching TRBD1. This CDR3 comprises 15 residues. J lost 4 bases, V lost 10 bases, and 13 bases had no gene match. Looked up from germline, CDR1 is MDHEN and CDR2 is SYDVKM. In DNA form, the CDR3 reads TGTGCCATAACAGACCGGGACAGGGGTATTTACGAGCAGTACTTC. Residues: CAITDRDRGIYEQYF.

The chain carries TRBV5-6 and TRBJ2-1; 7 bases map to TRBD2. The CDR3 extends over 13 amino acids. The germline gives CDR1 SGHDT, CDR2 YYEEEE. The V and J ends lost 4 bases and 9 bases, in that order; junction bases with no gene match: 7. DNA of the CDR3: TGTGCCAGCAGCCCTCTTACTAGCGTTGAGCAGTTCTTC. Its translation is CASSPLTSVEQFF.

The chain combines TRBV5-4 with TRBJ2-3, with D unclear. The CDR3 has 15 residues. V was trimmed by 2 bases and J by 2 bases, leaving 12 bases between them. Germline CDR1 reads SGHNT; CDR2 reads YYREEE (reference sequence). As DNA, the CDR3 is TGTGCCAGCAGCTTTTCCCTGCGGTCCACAGATACGCAGTATTTT. Amino acid sequence: CASSFSLRSTDTQYF.

The gene calls are TRBV7-2 and TRBJ2-3; 10 bases fit TRBD2. The J segment lost 0 bases and the V segment lost 5 bases, leaving 5 bases of the junction unmatched. CDR1 is SGHTA, CDR2 FQGNSA, per germline. This CDR3 comprises 16 residues. In DNA form, the CDR3 reads TGTGCCAGCAGCCTGGGACTAGCGCCAAGCACAGATACGCAGTATTTT. It codes for CASSLGLAPSTDTQYF.

The chain couples TRBV5-6 to TRBJ2-7, with a possible D match to TRBD2 (6 bases). With 3 bases removed from V and 7 bases from J, the gap between germline ends came to 17 bases. The germline gives CDR1 SGHDT, CDR2 YYEEEE. CDR3 length: 14 amino acids. CDR3 loop: CASSWDSPESEQYF. DNA for the CDR3: TGTGCCAGCAGCTGGGACTCCCCAGAATCGGAGCAGTACTTC. Full variable domain (rest looked up from reference TRBV5-6 and TRBJ2-7): DAGVTQSPTHLIKTRGQQVTLRCSPKSGHDTVSWYQQALGQGPQFIFQYYEEEERQRGNFPDRFSGHQFPNYSSELNVNALLLGDSALYLCASSWDSPESEQYFGPGTRLTVT.

This chain's CDR3 is CASSSEIQETQYF. CDR3 in DNA: TGTGCCAGCTCCTCGGAGATCCAAGAGACCCAGTACTTC. The rearrangement links TRBV7-8 to TRBJ2-5, with unresolved D. Trimming removed 8 bases at V and 1 base at J, with 11 bases between. This CDR3 has 13 amino acids. Germline CDR1 SGHVS, CDR2 FQNEAQ. Variable domain in full (rest from reference TRBV7-8 and TRBJ2-5): GAGVSQSPRYKVAKRGQDVALRCDPISGHVSLFWYQQALGQGPEFLTYFQNEAQLDKSGLPSDRFFAERPEGSVSTLKIQRTQQEDSAVYLCASSSEIQETQYFGPGTRLLVL.

The gene calls are TRBV30 and TRBJ2-3; the match to TRBD2 covers 10 bases. This CDR3 contains 13 residues. The J segment lost 1 base and the V segment lost 8 bases, leaving 3 bases of the junction unmatched. Looked up from germline, CDR1 is GTSNPN and CDR2 is SVGIG (reference sequence). CDR3 region: CAHGTSGTDTQYF. The CDR3, as DNA: TGTGCCCACGGGACTAGCGGCACAGATACGCAGTATTTT.

The chain is built from TRBV5-1 and TRBJ1-1, with D tentatively TRBD1 (5 bases). V was shortened by 2 bases and J by 0 bases, with 14 bases between the two germline ends. This CDR3 comprises 16 residues. Germline CDR1 SGHRS, CDR2 YFSETQ. CDR3: CASSLDPGSMNTEAFF. The DNA for the CDR3 is TGCGCCAGCAGCTTAGACCCAGGGAGTATGAACACTGAAGCTTTCTTT. Full variable domain (remainder filled in from reference TRBV5-1 and TRBJ1-1): KAGVTQTPRYLIKTRGQQVTLSCSPISGHRSVSWYQQTPGQGLQFLFEYFSETQRNKGNFPGRFSGRQFSNSRSEMNVSTLELGDSALYLCASSLDPGSMNTEAFFGQGTRLTVV.

The count of this clone is one. This chain joins TRBV5-1 and TRBJ2-1; possibly TRBD1 for D (5 bases). V was clipped by 2 bases and J by 8 bases, with 8 bases between them. This CDR3 has 12 residues. Germline-derived CDR1 and CDR2 are SGHRS and YFSETQ. CDR3 in DNA: TGCGCCAGCAGCTTTCAGGGCGATGAGCAGTTCTTC. Its protein is CASSFQGDEQFF. The full variable domain, its missing parts supplied by reference TRBV5-1 and TRBJ2-1, is KAGVTQTPRYLIKTRGQQVTLSCSPISGHRSVSWYQQTPGQGLQFLFEYFSETQRNKGNFPGRFSGRQFSNSRSEMNVSTLELGDSALYLCASSFQGDEQFFGPGTRLTVL.

The chain recombines TRBV18 with TRBJ2-7; weak D call: TRBD1 (5 bases). V lost 2 bases and J lost 1, with 9 bases in between. Germline-derived CDR1 and CDR2 are KGHSH and LQKENI. The length of the CDR3 is 14 residues. CDR3 residues: CASSPDPGSYEQYF. In DNA, the CDR3 is TGTGCCAGCTCACCAGACCCAGGGTCCTACGAGCAGTACTTC.

The rearrangement joins TRBV2 to TRBJ2-1; tentative D call: TRBD2 (5 bases). CDR3 length: 15 amino acids. Trimming shortened V by 2 bases and J by 5 bases, and 13 bases separated the two germline ends. Germline-derived CDR1 and CDR2 are SNHLY and FYNNEI. The CDR3 sequence is CASSERLPRHNEQFF. CDR3 in DNA: TGTGCCAGCAGTGAAAGACTACCTCGCCACAATGAGCAGTTCTTC.

The rearrangement uses TRBV7-3 and TRBJ2-3; 8 nucleotides line up with TRBD2. The CDR3 has 15 amino acids. Germline CDR1 is SGHTA and CDR2 is FQGTGA. J gave up 2 bases and V 8 bases, and 9 bases lay outside the gene matches. The CDR3 nucleotides are TGTGCCAGCGGAATTAGCGGGAACCCCACAGATACGCAGTATTTT. Translation gives CASGISGNPTDTQYF. Full variable domain (outside the CDR3, taken from reference TRBV7-3 and TRBJ2-3): GAGVSQTPSNKVTEKGKYVELRCDPISGHTALYWYRQSLGQGPEFLIYFQGTGAADDSGLPNDRFFAVRPEGSVSTLKIQRTERGDSAVYLCASGISGNPTDTQYFGPGTRLTVL.